The rows below give T cell receptor beta chains drawn from one sample of a study of blood T cell repertoires in COVID-19. Profiled with immunoSEQ multiplex PCR; TCRdb holds only in-frame clones, not every one. The data show more than 200,000 clones, roughly 86% seen once. The sample consisted of peripheral blood. The receptors derive from a woman between 55 and 75 years old with COVID-19, enrolled during active disease. Each CDR3 is given with its conserved first and last residue. Each record gives: CDR3 DNA, CDR3 protein, clone size, CDR3 length, J gene, V gene, D gene. The D gene is left open where the match is weak. Only some rows state a clone size, as once, few, many or a class for expanded clones.

CDR3nt: TGTGCCAGCAGAAAACTAGCGGGGGCCTCCTCCAATGAGCAGTTCTTC
CDR3aa: CASRKLAGASSNEQFF
abundance: -
len: 16
j_gene: TRBJ2-1
v_gene: TRBV27
d_gene: TRBD2

CDR3nt: TGTGCCAGCAGCCCGTCCCCGGCAGGGTATGACGGGGAGCTGTTTTTT
CDR3aa: CASSPSPAGYDGELFF
abundance: -
len: 16
j_gene: TRBJ2-2
v_gene: TRBV7-6
d_gene: -

CDR3nt: TGTGCCAGCTCACCTCAGGGAGATACGCAGTATTTT
CDR3aa: CASSPQGDTQYF
abundance: -
len: 12
j_gene: TRBJ2-3
v_gene: TRBV18
d_gene: -

CDR3nt: TGTGCCAGCAGCCAAAATACCAGGGGCTCGGCCAAAAACATTCAGTACTTC
CDR3aa: CASSQNTRGSAKNIQYF
abundance: -
len: 17
j_gene: TRBJ2-4
v_gene: TRBV3-1/TRBV3-2
d_gene: -

CDR3nt: TGTGCCAGCAGCCAATTGAGGAATAGCGGGATTTCCTACAATGAGCAGTTCTTC
CDR3aa: CASSQLRNSGISYNEQFF
abundance: -
len: 18
j_gene: TRBJ2-1
v_gene: TRBV27
d_gene: TRBD2

CDR3nt: TGTGCCAGCAGTTCTGGAATCGAGCGGGAGATTGGTGAGCAGTTCTTC
CDR3aa: CASSSGIEREIGEQFF
abundance: -
len: 16
j_gene: TRBJ2-1
v_gene: TRBV5-4
d_gene: TRBD2

CDR3nt: TGTGCCAGCAGCTTAGGACTAGCTTGGAATGAGCAGTTCTTC
CDR3aa: CASSLGLAWNEQFF
abundance: -
len: 14
j_gene: TRBJ2-1
v_gene: TRBV7-2
d_gene: TRBD2

CDR3nt: TGTGCCAGCAACTTGGGGGGCACCGGGGAGCTGTTTTTT
CDR3aa: CASNLGGTGELFF
abundance: few
len: 13
j_gene: TRBJ2-2
v_gene: TRBV2
d_gene: -

CDR3nt: TGTGCCAGCAGCCCCGCAGGACAGGACACTGAAGCTTTCTTT
CDR3aa: CASSPAGQDTEAFF
abundance: -
len: 14
j_gene: TRBJ1-1
v_gene: TRBV4-2
d_gene: TRBD1

CDR3nt: TGTGCCAGCTCACCACGGGGACAGGGGCATCAGCCCCAGCATTTT
CDR3aa: CASSPRGQGHQPQHF
abundance: few
len: 15
j_gene: TRBJ1-5
v_gene: TRBV18
d_gene: TRBD1

CDR3nt: TGTGCCAGCAGCCAAGGAACAAGTTTAAACACTGAAGCTTTCTTT
CDR3aa: CASSQGTSLNTEAFF
abundance: -
len: 15
j_gene: TRBJ1-1
v_gene: TRBV3-1/TRBV3-2
d_gene: -

CDR3nt: TGTGCCACCCAGGACACAGCTAACTATGGCTACACCTTC
CDR3aa: CATQDTANYGYTF
abundance: -
len: 13
j_gene: TRBJ1-2
v_gene: TRBV19
d_gene: -

CDR3nt: TGTGCCAGCAGGTCGCCGGGACAGGGTCGGAGGACTGAAGCTTTCTTT
CDR3aa: CASRSPGQGRRTEAFF
abundance: -
len: 16
j_gene: TRBJ1-1
v_gene: TRBV7-7
d_gene: TRBD1

CDR3nt: TGTGCCAGCAGTTCGAATCGACAGGGGGCATGGGGCTACACCTTC
CDR3aa: CASSSNRQGAWGYTF
abundance: -
len: 15
j_gene: TRBJ1-2
v_gene: TRBV28
d_gene: TRBD1

CDR3nt: TGTGCCAGCAGCTTAGGGTTTTCCGGGACTAATGAAAAACTGTTTTTT
CDR3aa: CASSLGFSGTNEKLFF
abundance: -
len: 16
j_gene: TRBJ1-4
v_gene: TRBV7-2
d_gene: -

CDR3nt: TGTGCCAGCAGCCCGAGCCACGGCGGATCCTACGAGCAGTACTTC
CDR3aa: CASSPSHGGSYEQYF
abundance: -
len: 15
j_gene: TRBJ2-7
v_gene: TRBV7-6
d_gene: -

CDR3nt: TGTGCCAGCAGTCCCCCCCACTACCGTAGCACAGATACGCAGTATTTT
CDR3aa: CASSPPHYRSTDTQYF
abundance: -
len: 16
j_gene: TRBJ2-3
v_gene: TRBV28
d_gene: -

CDR3nt: TGTGCCACCTCCGTGGGACAGGGAACTGAGCAGTTCTTC
CDR3aa: CATSVGQGTEQFF
abundance: -
len: 13
j_gene: TRBJ2-1
v_gene: TRBV6-4
d_gene: TRBD1

CDR3nt: TGTGCCAGCAGTCAACTTAGCAATCAGCCCCAGCATTTT
CDR3aa: CASSQLSNQPQHF
abundance: -
len: 13
j_gene: TRBJ1-5
v_gene: TRBV27
d_gene: -

CDR3nt: TGTGCCAGCAGTCCCCGACAGGGAGGATACATTCAGTACTTC
CDR3aa: CASSPRQGGYIQYF
abundance: -
len: 14
j_gene: TRBJ2-4
v_gene: TRBV28
d_gene: -

CDR3nt: TGTGCCAGCAGGACTAGCGGGAGGGGGGAAGAGACCCAGTACTTC
CDR3aa: CASRTSGRGEETQYF
abundance: once
len: 15
j_gene: TRBJ2-5
v_gene: TRBV28
d_gene: TRBD2

CDR3nt: TGTGCCAGCAGCTCCTACCCAGGGGGAGCGACTAATGAAAAACTGTTTTTT
CDR3aa: CASSSYPGGATNEKLFF
abundance: -
len: 17
j_gene: TRBJ1-4
v_gene: TRBV5-4
d_gene: TRBD1

CDR3nt: TGTGCCAGCAGCTCGGACAGGGGGTCCTATAATTCACCCCTCCACTTT
CDR3aa: CASSSDRGSYNSPLHF
abundance: -
len: 16
j_gene: TRBJ1-6
v_gene: TRBV5-4
d_gene: TRBD1

CDR3nt: TGTGCCAGCAGCTTAGCAACAGGGACTGGAAACACCATATATTTT
CDR3aa: CASSLATGTGNTIYF
abundance: -
len: 15
j_gene: TRBJ1-3
v_gene: TRBV7-9
d_gene: -

CDR3nt: TGTGCCAGCAGTGAATGGACAGGTTCCCCCTACGAGCAGTACTTC
CDR3aa: CASSEWTGSPYEQYF
abundance: -
len: 15
j_gene: TRBJ2-7
v_gene: TRBV27
d_gene: TRBD1

CDR3nt: TGTGCCAGCTCACCAGGGGGGGGCAATCAGCCCCAGCATTTT
CDR3aa: CASSPGGGNQPQHF
abundance: -
len: 14
j_gene: TRBJ1-5
v_gene: TRBV18
d_gene: -

CDR3nt: TGTGCCAGCAGTGGCGGACGGTGGGAGGCCAAAAACATTCAGTACTTC
CDR3aa: CASSGGRWEAKNIQYF
abundance: few
len: 16
j_gene: TRBJ2-4
v_gene: TRBV6-6
d_gene: -

CDR3nt: TGTGCCAGCAGCCGGAAAAGGGGTATGAACACTGAAGCTTTCTTT
CDR3aa: CASSRKRGMNTEAFF
abundance: -
len: 15
j_gene: TRBJ1-1
v_gene: TRBV7-9
d_gene: -

CDR3nt: TGTGCCATCAGTGAGACAGCCAAGGAAGCTTTCTTT
CDR3aa: CAISETAKEAFF
abundance: -
len: 12
j_gene: TRBJ1-1
v_gene: TRBV10-3
d_gene: -

CDR3nt: TGTGCCAGCAGCCAAAACAGGGAGAGCACAGATACGCAGTATTTT
CDR3aa: CASSQNRESTDTQYF
abundance: -
len: 15
j_gene: TRBJ2-3
v_gene: TRBV3-1/TRBV3-2
d_gene: -

CDR3nt: TGCGCCAGCAGCTTGGGCTCCCCGGGGTCACTCAGATCCTACGAGCAGTACTTC
CDR3aa: CASSLGSPGSLRSYEQYF
abundance: -
len: 18
j_gene: TRBJ2-7
v_gene: TRBV5-1
d_gene: -

CDR3nt: TGTGCCAGCAGCCTTACTAGCGGCTCCTACAATGAGCAGTTCTTC
CDR3aa: CASSLTSGSYNEQFF
abundance: -
len: 15
j_gene: TRBJ2-1
v_gene: TRBV5-6
d_gene: TRBD2

CDR3nt: TGTGCCAGCAGCTCATGGACAGGTGGGGAGGTCACTGAAGCTTTCTTT
CDR3aa: CASSSWTGGEVTEAFF
abundance: -
len: 16
j_gene: TRBJ1-1
v_gene: TRBV7-8
d_gene: TRBD1

CDR3nt: TGTGCCAGCATCGGCGGTCCCTACGAGCAGTACTTC
CDR3aa: CASIGGPYEQYF
abundance: -
len: 12
j_gene: TRBJ2-7
v_gene: TRBV28
d_gene: -

CDR3nt: TGTGCCAGCAGCTCCGTTGACGGGAACTATGGCTACACCTTC
CDR3aa: CASSSVDGNYGYTF
abundance: -
len: 14
j_gene: TRBJ1-2
v_gene: TRBV7-6
d_gene: -

CDR3nt: TGTGCCAGCAGCTTAGGTCCTGGGGCCTTTGGAAACACCATATATTTT
CDR3aa: CASSLGPGAFGNTIYF
abundance: -
len: 16
j_gene: TRBJ1-3
v_gene: TRBV11-2
d_gene: -

CDR3nt: TGTGCCAGCAGCCAAGGGACGGGGGGCTACGAGCAGTACTTC
CDR3aa: CASSQGTGGYEQYF
abundance: -
len: 14
j_gene: TRBJ2-7
v_gene: TRBV3-1/TRBV3-2
d_gene: TRBD2

CDR3nt: TGTGCCAGCAGCCAATCGGGACTAGCGGGTGGGAATGAGCAGTTCTTC
CDR3aa: CASSQSGLAGGNEQFF
abundance: -
len: 16
j_gene: TRBJ2-1
v_gene: TRBV4-2
d_gene: TRBD2

CDR3nt: TGTGCCAGCAGCTTGGGCGGGACCTTAAGAGAGACCCAGTACTTC
CDR3aa: CASSLGGTLRETQYF
abundance: -
len: 15
j_gene: TRBJ2-5
v_gene: TRBV7-2
d_gene: -

CDR3nt: TGCGCCAGCAGCCAAGATTTGGCGGTCGCGCGAGGGACCCAGTACTTC
CDR3aa: CASSQDLAVARGTQYF
abundance: once
len: 16
j_gene: TRBJ2-5
v_gene: TRBV4-1
d_gene: -

CDR3nt: TGTGCCAGCAGTCGACTAGCAACAGATACGCAGTATTTT
CDR3aa: CASSRLATDTQYF
abundance: -
len: 13
j_gene: TRBJ2-3
v_gene: TRBV27
d_gene: TRBD2

CDR3nt: TGTGCCAGCAGCCTGAACAGGGTCGGGGAGCTGTTTTTT
CDR3aa: CASSLNRVGELFF
abundance: -
len: 13
j_gene: TRBJ2-2
v_gene: TRBV11-2
d_gene: -

CDR3nt: TGTGCCAGCAGTTTGGGCCAGGGGACAACCTACAATGAGCAGTTCTTC
CDR3aa: CASSLGQGTTYNEQFF
abundance: -
len: 16
j_gene: TRBJ2-1
v_gene: TRBV28
d_gene: -

CDR3nt: TGTGCCAGCAGTCTAGGACAGGGCAATCAGCCCCAGCATTTT
CDR3aa: CASSLGQGNQPQHF
abundance: -
len: 14
j_gene: TRBJ1-5
v_gene: TRBV9
d_gene: TRBD1

CDR3nt: TGTGCCAGCAGCCATAGTGGGCAGCATTACACTGAAGCTTTCTTT
CDR3aa: CASSHSGQHYTEAFF
abundance: few
len: 15
j_gene: TRBJ1-1
v_gene: TRBV9
d_gene: -

CDR3nt: TGTGCCAGCAGTTTATGGGCGGGAGGGGGCGAGCAGTACTTC
CDR3aa: CASSLWAGGGEQYF
abundance: -
len: 14
j_gene: TRBJ2-7
v_gene: TRBV28
d_gene: TRBD2